The 20 T cell receptor beta chains below all came from one sample that was sequenced in a study of blood T cell repertoires in COVID-19. The table came from immunoSEQ multiplex PCR; TCRdb's copy has only in-frame clones and leaves some out. This table has more than 200,000 clones, roughly 84% appearing once. Material for sequencing was peripheral blood. All receptors come from a woman in her 40s who had recovered from COVID-19.

V usage is TRBV19 and J usage is TRBJ2-2; TRBD2 matches 8 bases. The CDR3 length is 16 residues. CDR1 and CDR2 from the germline V gene are LNHDA and SQIVND (reference sequence). The V and J ends lost 3 bases and 5 bases, in that order; junction bases with no gene match: 8. This CDR3 reads CASSILRSGGTGELFF. Written as DNA, the CDR3 is TGTGCCAGTAGTATCCTACGAAGCGGGGGAACCGGGGAGCTGTTTTTT.

This clone was detected only once. This chain joins TRBV7-9 and TRBJ1-6; the D is unclear. CDR1 and CDR2 from the germline V gene are SEHNR and FQNEAQ (reference sequence). The CDR3 length is 13 residues. The ends were cut back, 1 base at V and 13 bases at J, with 11 bases in the middle. The CDR3 DNA reads as TGTGCCAGCAGCTTAGACTATGATGGGCCCCTCCACTTT. Its protein is CASSLDYDGPLHF.

The chain carries TRBV4-2 and TRBJ2-1, with TRBD2 matching over 7 bases. This CDR3 is built from 16 residues. V lost 0 bases and J lost 1; bases outside the gene matches: 3. The germline gives CDR1 LGHNA, CDR2 YNFKEQ. CDR3 sequence (DNA): TGTGCCAGCAGCCAAGATAGAGCGGGATCCTACAATGAGCAGTTCTTC. Translating it yields CASSQDRAGSYNEQFF.

This rearrangement joins TRBV11-2 to TRBJ2-1; TRBD2 is a possible D gene (5 bases). Between the trimmed V and J ends, which lost 5 bases and 9 bases, there was a span of 14 bases. Germline V CDR1 and CDR2: SGHAT, FQNNGV. The CDR3 is 13 amino acids. The chain's CDR3 is CASSPSAAGEQFF. The CDR3 DNA reads TGTGCCAGCAGCCCCTCAGCCGCGGGTGAGCAGTTCTTC.

The chain couples TRBV5-1 to TRBJ2-2, with TRBD1 matching over 11 bases. The V segment lost 8 bases and the J segment 4 bases; nucleotides outside the gene matches: 7. Germline V gene data show CDR1 as SGHRS and CDR2 as YFSETQ. The CDR3 spans 15 residues. The DNA for the CDR3 is TGCGCCAGTAAAATCGGGACAGGGGGCACCGGGGAGCTGTTTTTT. Its protein is CASKIGTGGTGELFF.

The V gene is TRBV27, the J gene TRBJ2-3, with D unresolved. Trimming took off 3 bases at V and 2 bases at J, with 6 bases between the two ends. The CDR3 contains 13 residues. CDR1 is MNHEY and CDR2 is SMNVEV in the germline V gene (reference sequence). CDR3 in amino acids: CASSLRPTDTQYF. The CDR3 DNA reads TGTGCCAGCAGTTTGCGCCCCACAGATACGCAGTATTTT.

The V and J genes are TRBV25-1 and TRBJ1-2; 12 bases fit TRBD1. CDR1 and CDR2 from the germline V gene are MGHDK and SYGVNS. The CDR3 sequence is 16 residues long. With 5 bases clipped from V and 6 bases from J, the junction kept 10 bases outside the gene matches. CDR3 residues: CASSYLPGTGGNGYTF. CDR3 coding DNA: TGTGCCAGCAGTTATCTTCCCGGGACAGGGGGCAATGGCTACACCTTC.

V is TRBV11-2 and J is TRBJ1-4, with unresolved D. The CDR3 spans 12 residues. With 8 bases removed from V and 7 bases from J, the gap between germline ends came to 11 bases. The germline gives CDR1 SGHAT, CDR2 FQNNGV. The CDR3 is CASGQAGEKLFF. CDR3 bases: TGTGCCAGCGGGCAGGCTGGTGAAAAACTGTTTTTT.

The chain couples TRBV20-1 to TRBJ1-2; 7 nucleotides agree with TRBD1. CDR1 is DFQATT and CDR2 is SNEGSKA in the germline V gene (reference sequence). This CDR3 is built from 11 residues. The CDR3 here is CGLPTGDGYTF. In DNA, the CDR3 is TGCGGACTCCCTACAGGGGATGGCTACACCTTC.

V is TRBV19 and J is TRBJ1-6, with 11 bases that match TRBD1. Germline V CDR1 and CDR2: LNHDA, SQIVND (reference sequence). This CDR3 is 18 amino acids long. The trim removed 5 bases at V and 7 bases at J, leaving 13 bases unmatched. The CDR3 spells CASSPLRDRGIQNSPLHF. The CDR3, as DNA: TGTGCCAGTAGTCCTCTCCGGGACAGGGGGATCCAAAATTCACCCCTCCACTTT.

The chain couples TRBV11-2 to TRBJ2-7; 7 bases are shared with TRBD1. The CDR3 loop spans 17 amino acids. J lost 6 bases, V lost 0 bases, and 14 bases had no gene match. Germline V gene data show CDR1 as SGHAT and CDR2 as FQNNGV. CDR3 amino acids: CASSLDGQGVRSSEQYF. The CDR3 DNA sequence: TGTGCCAGCAGCTTAGACGGTCAGGGGGTAAGAAGCTCCGAGCAGTACTTC. Together with reference TRBV11-2 and TRBJ2-7, the CDR3 gives the full variable domain: EAGVAQSPRYKIIEKRQSVAFWCNPISGHATLYWYQQILGQGPKLLIQFQNNGVVDDSQLPKDRFSAERLKGVDSTLKIQPAKLEDSAVYLCASSLDGQGVRSSEQYFGPGTRLTVT.

This chain links TRBV2 with TRBJ1-6, with 7 bases identical to TRBD1. V lost 7 bases and J lost 13; bases outside the gene matches: 16. The CDR3 contains 15 residues. Germline V lookup: CDR1 SNHLY, CDR2 FYNNEI. Here the CDR3 DNA reads TGTGCCAGCATCATCTCCTCGCCAGGGGGTGCGCCCCTCCACTTT. Amino acids: CASIISSPGGAPLHF. Combining the CDR3 with reference TRBV2 and TRBJ1-6 gives the whole variable domain EPEVTQTPSHQVTQMGQEVILRCVPISNHLYFYWYRQILGQKVEFLVSFYNNEISEKSEIFDDQFSVERPDGSNFTLKIRSTKLEDSAMYFCASIISSPGGAPLHFGNGTRLTVT.

For this clone: The same CDR3 also results from other DNA sequences found in this sample. The V and J genes are TRBV6-5 and TRBJ1-2; 9 bases line up with TRBD1. CDR3 length: 16 residues. The V and J ends lost 0 bases and 4 bases, in that order; junction bases with no gene match: 6. The germline gives CDR1 MNHEY, CDR2 SVGAGI. The CDR3 is CASSYSNRGRLYGYTF. The CDR3 DNA reads TGTGCCAGCAGTTACTCGAACAGGGGGCGCCTCTATGGCTACACCTTC.

The rearrangement links TRBV20-1 to TRBJ2-3, with a tentative D call TRBD2 (6 bases). The CDR3 sequence is 16 residues long. Looked up from germline, CDR1 is DFQATT and CDR2 is SNEGSKA (reference sequence). V shed 3 bases and J shed 0 bases, with 16 bases lying between them. The CDR3 nucleotides are TGCAGTGCTAGTGAGAGGGGACTGTCTAGCACAGATACGCAGTATTTT. Translating it yields CSASERGLSSTDTQYF.

The chain's CDR3 is CASSQDAPRESVTDTQYF. In DNA form, the CDR3 reads TGTGCCAGCAGCCAAGACGCCCCGAGGGAATCGGTAACAGATACGCAGTATTTT. The chain has TRBV14 and TRBJ2-3; TRBD2 might be the D (5 bases). The CDR3 is 18 amino acids. Germline CDR1 SGHDN, CDR2 FVKESK. V gave up 0 bases and J gave up 3 bases, with 19 bases separating them.

This clone was detected once. V is TRBV7-2 and J is TRBJ2-5, with 8 bases aligning to TRBD1. After removal of 0 bases from V and 5 bases from J, the junction contained 17 bases not matched to a gene. Germline-derived CDR1 and CDR2 are SGHTA and FQGNSA. This CDR3 has 19 residues. The CDR3 spells CASSLARPGAGGFWETQYF. The CDR3 DNA is TGTGCCAGCAGCTTAGCTCGGCCTGGGGCAGGGGGCTTTTGGGAGACCCAGTACTTC.

The genes are TRBV13 and TRBJ2-1; 8 bases are a match to TRBD2. The CDR3 runs to 15 residues. The J segment lost 3 bases and the V segment lost 5 bases, leaving 6 bases of the junction unmatched. Germline V gene sequence: CDR1 PRHDT, CDR2 FYEKMQ (reference sequence). As DNA, the CDR3 is TGTGCCAGCAGCCCCGCCGGGGGGGGCTACAATGAGCAGTTCTTC. Protein product: CASSPAGGGYNEQFF.

The chain has TRBV7-6 and TRBJ2-5; 9 nucleotides line up with TRBD1. Trimming at V came to 3 bases and at J to 5 bases, leaving 7 bases not matched to a gene. The CDR3 totals 15 residues. In germline, CDR1 is SGHVS, CDR2 FNYEAQ. DNA of the CDR3: TGTGCCAGCAGCTTGCCCGGGACAGGGTTGGAGACCCAGTACTTC. Protein product: CASSLPGTGLETQYF.

The genes are TRBV3-1 (or the pseudogene TRBV3-2) and TRBJ2-4, with 9 bases lining up with TRBD1. The V gene's germline CDR1 is LGHDT and CDR2 YNNKEL (reference sequence). V was pared by 3 bases and J by 0 bases, with 3 bases of the junction left unmatched. The length of the CDR3 is 16 residues. DNA of the CDR3: TGTGCCAGCAGCCAGTGGACAGGGGAAGCCAAAAACATTCAGTACTTC. This gives the protein CASSQWTGEAKNIQYF.

The chain employs TRBV6-2 or TRBV6-3 and TRBJ2-3; TRBD2 aligns across 8 bases. This CDR3 is 18 amino acids long. The trim removed 6 bases at V and 1 base at J, leaving 15 bases unmatched. Germline CDR1 reads MNHEY; CDR2 reads SVGEGT. The CDR3 DNA sequence: TGTGCCAGCAGCCATTCGGGACTAGTTGATTCCGGCACAGATACGCAGTATTTT. Translating it yields CASSHSGLVDSGTDTQYF.